This passage covers 17 T cell receptor beta chains from one sample sequenced in a study of naive and memory T cell subsets. Their antigens are not known. Both TRBC1 and TRBC2 were covered by a beta constant-region primer of two equimolar oligonucleotides. Nested alpha and beta constant-region primers with the SP2 primer drove four PCR rounds on ligated cDNA. TCRdb recomputed calls from the UMI-ligation and nested PCR reads with MiXCR, one row per CDR3 protein. The sample records roughly 150,000 distinct CDR3 sequences, under 25% being singletons. The study's findings and limits: A few larger clonotypes appeared in naive repertoires, especially CD8, possibly memory cells re-expressing CD45RA.

Sample: naive CD8+ T cells from blood. The receptors shown here come from a human donor in good health.

The sample holds a few counts of this clonotype. This chain connects TRBV27 to TRBJ2-1; 7 bases map to TRBD2. CDR3 length: 17 amino acids. The junction had 11 bases not matched to a gene; V was cut back by 5 bases and J by 1 base. Germline lookup yields CDR1 MNHEY and CDR2 SMNVEV (reference sequence). The DNA of the CDR3 is TGTGCCAGCAGTCCCCCAGGGCGGGAGTGGTCCTACAATGAGCAGTTCTTC. The encoded protein is CASSPPGREWSYNEQFF.

The V gene is TRBV6-1, the J gene TRBJ1-1, with a tentative D call TRBD1 (5 bases). CDR3 length: 16 residues. The V gene lost 4 bases and the J gene lost 2 bases, with 17 bases spanning the gap. Germline CDR1 is MNHNS and CDR2 is SASEGT. CDR3 coding DNA: TGTGCCAGCAGTGCCCGGGACGGCCGGATTAACACTGAAGCTTTCTTT. It translates to CASSARDGRINTEAFF.

V usage is TRBV7-2 and J usage is TRBJ2-1, with D perhaps being TRBD1 or TRBD2 (5 bases each). This CDR3 is built from 13 residues. CDR1 is SGHTA and CDR2 is FQGNSA in the germline V gene. V shed 2 bases and J shed 15 bases, with 17 bases lying between them. The DNA of the CDR3 is TGTGCCAGCAGCTTAAGGCTAGGGGAGTACTGGTTCTTC. As protein: CASSLRLGEYWFF. The full variable domain, rest sourced from reference TRBV7-2 and TRBJ2-1, is GAGVSQSPSNKVTEKGKDVELRCDPISGHTALYWYRQSLGQGLEFLIYFQGNSAPDKSGLPSDRFSAERTGGSVSTLTIQRTQQEDSAVYLCASSLRLGEYWFFGPGTRLTVL.

This clonotype was detected a few times. The chain combines TRBV25-1 with TRBJ1-1; D gene unclear. The ends were cut back, 2 bases at V and 3 bases at J, with 7 bases in the middle. The length of the CDR3 is 13 residues. Germline lookup yields CDR1 MGHDK and CDR2 SYGVNS. The CDR3 spells CASSEGEHTEAFF. CDR3 nucleotides: TGTGCCAGCAGTGAAGGGGAGCACACTGAAGCTTTCTTT.

Only a few counts were recorded for this clonotype. DNA of the CDR3: TGCAGTGCGCTTTTCTCTTACGAGCAGTACTTC. Its protein product is CSALFSYEQYF. The genes are TRBV20-1 and TRBJ2-7; D ambiguous. V gave up 6 bases and J gave up 4 bases, with 10 bases separating them. Germline V CDR1 and CDR2: DFQATT, SNEGSKA (reference sequence). This CDR3 spans 11 amino acids.

This chain connects TRBV4-1 to TRBJ2-4; D is possibly TRBD2 (5 bases). V lost 0 bases to trimming and J lost 6 bases, with 12 bases between them. This CDR3 contains 15 residues. Germline lookup yields CDR1 MGHRA and CDR2 YSYEKL. The CDR3 loop is CASSQDPGVGNIQYF. CDR3 coding DNA: TGCGCCAGCAGCCAAGATCCCGGGGTGGGAAACATTCAGTACTTC.

V usage is TRBV29-1 and J usage is TRBJ2-1; D may correspond to TRBD1 or TRBD2 (5 bases each). This CDR3 region has 12 residues. V was pared by 3 bases and J by 6 bases, with 9 bases between. From germline, CDR1 is SQVTM and CDR2 ANQGSEA. The CDR3 loop is CSVDRAGNEQFF. CDR3 DNA: TGCAGCGTTGACAGGGCGGGCAATGAGCAGTTCTTC.

This clonotype has a handful of counts. V gene TRBV29-1 combines with J gene TRBJ2-2, with TRBD1 identical over 7 bases. With V trimmed by 7 bases and J by 6 bases, 8 bases remained unmatched. The CDR3 spans 13 residues. CDR1 and CDR2 from the germline V gene are SQVTM and ANQGSEA. CDR3 in amino acids: CSAEGARAGELFF. The CDR3 region has the DNA TGCAGCGCCGAGGGGGCTAGGGCCGGGGAGCTGTTTTTT.

The V and J genes are TRBV3-1 and TRBJ2-5; D call uncertain. In germline, CDR1 is LGHDT, CDR2 YNNKEL (reference sequence). CDR3 size: 14 residues. V lost 4 bases and J 3 bases, leaving 12 bases between the germline ends. The chain's CDR3 is CASSRGRSEETQYF. CDR3 sequence (DNA): TGTGCCAGCAGCCGTGGTAGGTCGGAAGAGACCCAGTACTTC.

The rearrangement uses TRBV28 and TRBJ1-1, with D uncertain. The CDR3 has 15 amino acids. The V end was cut by 0 bases, the J end by 1 base, with 9 bases between. Germline-derived CDR1 and CDR2 are MDHEN and SYDVKM. The CDR3 region has the DNA TGTGCCAGCAGTTTATGGGCGGGAAGGAACACTGAAGCTTTCTTT. This encodes CASSLWAGRNTEAFF.

This clonotype was counted a few times. The chain employs TRBV12-3 or TRBV12-4 and TRBJ2-1; 7 bases are a match to TRBD2. CDR3 length: 17 amino acids. The ends lost 3 bases at V and 3 bases at J; junction bases unmatched: 11. DNA of the CDR3: TGTGCCAGCAGTTTCGTGGTCGGCGGGAGCAGCTACAATGAGCAGTTCTTC. This translates into CASSFVVGGSSYNEQFF.

This clonotype was recorded at least ten times. The chain carries TRBV28 and TRBJ1-1; no firm D call. V lost 6 bases and J 1 base, leaving 3 bases between the germline ends. CDR1 and CDR2 (germline): MDHEN, SYDVKM. The CDR3 totals 11 residues. The CDR3 coding sequence is TGTGCCAGCAGCTCGAACACTGAAGCTTTCTTT. Protein: CASSSNTEAFF.

This clonotype was counted a few times. The J gene is TRBJ1-5, the V gene TRBV21-1; the DNA was not used to check the table's D call, TRBD1. TRBV21-1 is listed as a pseudogene. This CDR3 comprises 16 residues. The CDR3 reads CASSPTGGSSNQPQHF. The CDR3 DNA is TGTGCCAGCAGTCCAACAGGGGGCAGTAGCAATCAGCCCCAGCATTTT.

The gene calls are TRBV28 and TRBJ1-5; TRBD1 matches at 7 bases. V shed 3 bases and J 4 bases; nucleotides not matched to a gene: 6. The CDR3 spans 15 residues. In germline, CDR1 is MDHEN, CDR2 SYDVKM. Here the CDR3 reads CASSFPGTENQPQHF. The CDR3 DNA reads as TGTGCCAGCAGTTTTCCCGGGACAGAGAATCAGCCCCAGCATTTT. The variable domain in full, with the rest retrieved from reference TRBV28 and TRBJ1-5, is DVKVTQSSRYLVKRTGEKVFLECVQDMDHENMFWYRQDPGLGLRLIYFSYDVKMKEKGDIPEGYSVSREKKERFSLILESASTNQTSMYLCASSFPGTENQPQHFGDGTRLSIL.

The chain employs TRBV27 and TRBJ2-1; TRBD2 aligns across 11 bases. V was clipped by 4 bases and J by 3 bases; unmatched bases: 11. CDR1 MNHEY and CDR2 SMNVEV come from the germline V gene (reference sequence). This CDR3 has 18 amino acids. The CDR3, as DNA: TGTGCCAGCAGTTCAACCCGATTAGCGGGAGGGCGCTACAATGAGCAGTTCTTC. Its translation is CASSSTRLAGGRYNEQFF.

This clonotype came up a few times. The J gene is TRBJ1-1, the V gene TRBV3-1; 7 bases agree with TRBD1. The CDR3 spans 17 residues. The germline V gene has CDR1 LGHDT and CDR2 YNNKEL (reference sequence). Germline trimming cut 2 bases from V and 0 bases from J; bases unmatched to any gene: 9. CDR3 sequence (DNA): TGTGCCAGCAGCCAATTCCCGGGGACAGTTATGAACACTGAAGCTTTCTTT. Its protein is CASSQFPGTVMNTEAFF.

The genes are TRBV5-1 and TRBJ1-1; 7 bases are a match to TRBD1. The J segment lost 6 bases and the V segment lost 7 bases, leaving 6 bases of the junction unmatched. The germline V gene encodes CDR1 SGHRS and CDR2 YFSETQ. The CDR3 extends over 12 amino acids. The DNA for the CDR3 is TGCGCCAGCCAGGGGGAGAAGGCTGAAGCTTTCTTT. Its protein is CASQGEKAEAFF.